The next 24 T cell receptor beta chains were all read from a single sample in a study of metastatic and nonmetastatic thyroid tumors. None of the patients had undergone any treatment ahead of thyroid surgery. TCRdb reassembled clones from the PCR reads with MiXCR. Among roughly 12,000 clones listed, 27% were seen once. Sequenced input: tumor tissue. The receptors were gathered from a female donor with papillary thyroid cancer or a benign thyroid nodule (not recorded which). Some clones in this sample may be carry-over from other donors' samples.

This clone was counted a single time. The chain has TRBV7-2 and TRBJ1-3; TRBD1 is a possible D gene (5 bases). The CDR3 extends over 18 amino acids. Trimming cost V 0 bases and J 0 bases, with 15 bases left between them. Germline V gene sequence: CDR1 SGHTA, CDR2 FQGNSA. The CDR3 reads CASSLAGVGEASGNTIYF. The CDR3 nucleotides are TGTGCCAGCAGCTTAGCAGGAGTGGGGGAAGCCTCTGGAAACACCATATATTTT.

Many counts were recorded for this clone. This chain links TRBV2 with TRBJ1-2, with 10 bases fitting TRBD1. Germline CDR1 reads SNHLY; CDR2 reads FYNNEI. The V and J ends lost 6 bases and 6 bases, in that order; junction bases with no gene match: 4. The CDR3 has 13 residues. Here the CDR3 reads CASRDRGRDGYTF. The CDR3 DNA reads as TGTGCCAGCAGAGACAGGGGGCGCGATGGCTACACCTTC.

This clone was counted at least ten times. This chain connects TRBV4-2 to TRBJ2-7; 9 bases are shared with TRBD2. CDR3 length equals 15 residues. Germline values: CDR1 LGHNA, CDR2 YNFKEQ. With V trimmed by 4 bases and J by 3 bases, 7 bases remained unmatched. The CDR3 bases are TGTGCCAGCAGCCCCCCGGGTAGCGGGGGCTACGAGCAGTACTTC. It is translated as CASSPPGSGGYEQYF.

The chain combines TRBV30 with TRBJ2-1; D possibly corresponds to TRBD1 (5 bases). The CDR3 is 14 residues long. Germline V gene lookup returns CDR1 GTSNPN and CDR2 SVGIG (reference sequence). V lost 4 bases, J lost 5 bases, and 15 bases lay in between. CDR3 sequence reads: CAWKAGPLHNEQFF. The CDR3 DNA follows: TGTGCCTGGAAGGCAGGGCCCCTACACAATGAGCAGTTCTTC.

The rearrangement joins TRBV5-1 to TRBJ2-6; the D is unclear. The V end lost 2 bases, the J end lost 0 bases, and 3 bases lay between the germline ends. CDR3 length equals 14 residues. CDR1 SGHRS and CDR2 YFSETQ come from the germline V gene. The CDR3 is CASSFGSGANVLTF. CDR3 nucleotides: TGCGCCAGCAGCTTTGGCTCTGGGGCCAACGTCCTGACTTTC. The full variable domain, in which reference TRBV5-1 and TRBJ2-6 provide the parts outside the CDR3, is KAGVTQTPRYLIKTRGQQVTLSCSPISGHRSVSWYQQTPGQGLQFLFEYFSETQRNKGNFPGRFSGRQFSNSRSEMNVSTLELGDSALYLCASSFGSGANVLTFGAGSRLTVL.

This sequence joins TRBV19 and TRBJ2-1; the D is unclear. The germline gives CDR1 LNHDA, CDR2 SQIVND (reference sequence). This CDR3 comprises 14 residues. Between the trimmed V and J ends, which lost 5 bases and 5 bases, there was a span of 13 bases. The CDR3 region has the DNA TGTGCCAGTAGTCGCACTCGTACCCACAATGAGCAGTTCTTC. This translates into CASSRTRTHNEQFF.

This clone is medium-sized (0.01 to 0.1%) within its sample. J is TRBJ2-1 and V is TRBV6-1, with D perhaps TRBD1 (6 bases). Germline assignment: CDR1 MNHNS and CDR2 SASEGT. The CDR3 is made up of 14 amino acids. V lost 6 bases and J lost 3, with 12 bases in between. The DNA of the CDR3 is TGTGCCAGCAGGGGGGCGGGCTTCTACAATGAGCAGTTCTTC. Protein product: CASRGAGFYNEQFF.

Sample share makes this clone medium-sized. V usage is TRBV5-6 and J usage is TRBJ1-2; TRBD1 is a possible D gene (5 bases). The CDR3 sequence is 14 residues long. Germline V gene data show CDR1 as SGHDT and CDR2 as YYEEEE. Trimming removed 0 bases from V and 4 bases from J, with 10 bases in between. CDR3 in amino acids: CASSLESGGYGYTF. CDR3 nucleotides: TGTGCCAGCAGCTTGGAATCCGGGGGCTATGGCTACACCTTC. Variable domain in full (rest from reference TRBV5-6 and TRBJ1-2): DAGVTQSPTHLIKTRGQQVTLRCSPKSGHDTVSWYQQALGQGPQFIFQYYEEEERQRGNFPDRFSGHQFPNYSSELNVNALLLGDSALYLCASSLESGGYGYTFGSGTRLTVV.

This clone was seen ten or more times. The J gene is TRBJ1-6, the V gene TRBV30; the D is unclear. Trimming shortened V by 2 bases and J by 3 bases, and 8 bases separated the two germline ends. CDR3 length: 14 amino acids. CDR1 and CDR2 (germline): GTSNPN, SVGIG (reference sequence). CDR3 sequence: CAWSPTGYNSPLHF. For the CDR3, the DNA is TGTGCCTGGAGTCCGACGGGCTATAATTCACCCCTCCACTTT.

The sample holds many counts of this clone. V gene TRBV24-1 combines with J gene TRBJ1-5; D is undetermined. Germline-derived CDR1 and CDR2 are KGHDR and SFDVKD. V dropped 6 bases and J dropped 4 bases, with 9 bases sitting between them. The CDR3 is 13 residues long. CDR3 in DNA: TGTGCCACCAGTTCATCGGGAAATCAGCCCCAGCATTTT. Amino acid sequence: CATSSSGNQPQHF.

The gene calls are TRBV28 and TRBJ2-5; D is possibly TRBD1 or TRBD2 (5 bases each). The V gene lost 4 bases and the J gene lost 7 bases, with 16 bases spanning the gap. In germline, CDR1 is MDHEN, CDR2 SYDVKM. This CDR3 region has 14 residues. DNA of the CDR3: TGTGCCAGCAGTTCCGGGACGGACCGCGGGACCCAGTACTTC. It is translated as CASSSGTDRGTQYF.

The chain couples TRBV30 to TRBJ2-7; 7 bases are a match to TRBD1. With V trimmed by 5 bases and J by 2 bases, 6 bases remained unmatched. Germline V lookup: CDR1 GTSNPN, CDR2 SVGIG (reference sequence). The CDR3 runs to 13 residues. CDR3 nucleotide sequence: TGTGCCTGGGGGACAGTTCCCCCCTACGAGCAGTACTTC. Translating it yields CAWGTVPPYEQYF.

The genes are TRBV19 and TRBJ2-7, with 7 nucleotides matching TRBD2. Germline V gene sequence: CDR1 LNHDA, CDR2 SQIVND (reference sequence). The CDR3 totals 15 residues. With 1 base clipped from V and 4 bases from J, the junction kept 7 bases outside the gene matches. The CDR3 bases are TGTGCCAGTAGTATAGTGGGGACTACTACTTACGAGCAGTACTTC. Translation: CASSIVGTTTYEQYF.

This clone was counted a few times. This chain joins TRBV28 and TRBJ2-2; D is uncertain. CDR1 MDHEN and CDR2 SYDVKM come from the germline V gene. The CDR3 loop spans 11 amino acids. V was cut by 7 bases and J by 7 bases, with 7 bases left in between. The CDR3 sequence is CASNSFGELFF. CDR3 nucleotides: TGTGCCAGCAACTCTTTCGGGGAGCTGTTTTTT.

Only a few counts were recorded for this clone. The J gene is TRBJ1-2, the V gene TRBV6-5, with 7 bases identical to TRBD1. The CDR3 sequence is 14 residues long. V lost 4 bases and J lost 3; bases outside the gene matches: 5. From germline, CDR1 is MNHEY and CDR2 SVGAGI. The CDR3 DNA sequence: TGTGCCAGCAGTTCCCGGGACAGATACTATGGCTACACCTTC. Translating it yields CASSSRDRYYGYTF.

This rearrangement joins TRBV30 to TRBJ1-2; the match to TRBD1 covers 12 bases. With V trimmed by 1 base and J by 2 bases, 2 bases remained unmatched. This CDR3 has 15 residues. Per the germline V gene, CDR1 is GTSNPN and CDR2 is SVGIG (reference sequence). As DNA, the CDR3 is TGTGCCTGGAGTGCGGGGACAGGGGGCAACTATGGCTACACCTTC. Translated, it gives CAWSAGTGGNYGYTF.

This clone is categorized as medium-sized (0.01 to 0.1%). The chain has TRBV5-6 and TRBJ2-7; TRBD1 agrees at 11 bases. Germline trimming cut 4 bases from V and 6 bases from J; bases unmatched to any gene: 9. Germline values: CDR1 SGHDT, CDR2 YYEEEE. CDR3 length equals 15 residues. CDR3 in DNA: TGTGCCAGCAGCCAGAGGACAGGGGGCAGGACCGAGCAGTACGTC. Its translation: CASSQRTGGRTEQYV.

This clone was seen at least ten times. The J gene is TRBJ2-3, the V gene TRBV9, with D unclear. The V and J ends lost 0 bases and 0 bases respectively, with 2 bases between them. CDR3 length: 13 amino acids. Germline CDR1 SGDLS, CDR2 YYNGEE. CDR3 sequence reads: CASSVASTDTQYF. DNA for the CDR3: TGTGCCAGCAGCGTAGCTAGCACAGATACGCAGTATTTT.

This clone was counted only a few times. This rearrangement joins TRBV6-1 to TRBJ1-5; D is undetermined. V was trimmed by 4 bases and J by 0 bases, leaving 7 bases between them. The CDR3 runs to 14 residues. Per germline, CDR1 MNHNS and CDR2 SASEGT. CDR3 region: CASSGIYSNQPQHF. CDR3 nucleotides: TGTGCCAGCAGTGGTATCTATAGCAATCAGCCCCAGCATTTT.

The chain is built from TRBV6-1 and TRBJ2-1; 8 bases agree with TRBD2. There are 15 residues in the CDR3. CDR1 and CDR2 from the germline V gene are MNHNS and SASEGT. V trimming: 3 bases; J trimming: 4 bases; junction bases outside the gene matches: 5. In DNA, the CDR3 is TGTGCCAGCAGTGAGGGAACGGGGGGGTACAATGAGCAGTTCTTC. Translated: CASSEGTGGYNEQFF.

About this clone: A read error may explain this, as a much larger clone is one base away. Other DNA sequences of this sample code for an identical CDR3. The rearrangement joins TRBV4-2 to TRBJ2-3; tentative D call: TRBD2 (6 bases). The CDR3 has 17 amino acids. Germline V gene sequence: CDR1 LGHNA, CDR2 YNFKEQ. CDR3 nucleotide sequence: TGTGCCAGTAGCCAAGTCGGGGGACTCCTTATCTCAGATACGCAGTATTTT. This sequence encodes CASSQVGGLLISDTQYF.

This clone was recorded many times. The chain combines TRBV4-1 with TRBJ1-6; D uncertain. The CDR3 has 16 amino acids. Looked up from germline, CDR1 is MGHRA and CDR2 is YSYEKL. V was shortened by 0 bases and J by 0 bases, with 6 bases between the two germline ends. The DNA of the CDR3 is TGCGCCAGCAGCCAAGAAGCTAGCTCCTATAATTCACCCCTCCACTTT. Amino acid sequence: CASSQEASSYNSPLHF.

With respect to this clone: A much bigger clone sits one base away, suggesting this may be a read error. Other DNA sequences from this sample encode an identical CDR3 as well. The rearrangement uses TRBV24-1 and TRBJ2-3; D uncertain. V dropped 5 bases and J dropped 2 bases, with 10 bases sitting between them. From germline, CDR1 is KGHDR and CDR2 SFDVKD. The CDR3 runs 14 residues. The chain's CDR3 is CATSGARDTDTQYF. CDR3 DNA sequence: TGTGCCACCAGTGGGGCTAGGGACACAGATACGCAGTATTTT.

This clone is categorized as medium-sized. The gene calls are TRBV9 and TRBJ2-3; perhaps TRBD1 as D (6 bases). Germline V gives CDR1 SGDLS, CDR2 YYNGEE. The CDR3 extends over 15 amino acids. V was shortened by 1 base and J by 2 bases, with 11 bases between the two germline ends. The CDR3 region has the DNA TGTGCCAGCAGCGTACGGGACACATACACAGATACGCAGTATTTT. Its protein product is CASSVRDTYTDTQYF.